One sample yielded the 20 T cell receptor beta chains listed below, sequenced in a study of CD8 T cells in ankylosing spondylitis. Findings of the study overall: Ankylosing spondylitis blood appeared to be characterized by a TCR beta motif of eight highly homologous variants.

Antigens for these TCRs are unknown. From the 5' RACE reads, TCRdb called clonotypes with MiXCR, one entry per CDR3 protein. This sample has hundreds of thousands of distinct CDR3 sequences, with 25% to 30% found just once. The sample taken for sequencing was blood, either unsorted or a sorted T cell fraction (not recorded which). Receptors originate from a male donor with ankylosing spondylitis.

The CDR3 loop is CASSQGQGWTEAFF. CDR3 DNA: TGTGCCAGCAGCCAAGGACAGGGCTGGACTGAAGCTTTCTTT. The gene calls are TRBV3-1 and TRBJ1-1; 7 nucleotides align to TRBD1. CDR3 size: 14 residues. Germline V gene data show CDR1 as LGHDT and CDR2 as YNNKEL (reference sequence). J was trimmed by 5 bases and V by 1 base; bases with no gene match: 4.

The rearrangement links TRBV5-1 to TRBJ2-5; 10 positions match TRBD2. The CDR3 covers 18 residues. Germline loops: CDR1 SGHRS, CDR2 YFSETQ. The J segment lost 2 bases and the V segment lost 1 base, leaving 11 bases of the junction unmatched. CDR3 amino acids: CASSLILAGATLQETQYF. The DNA for the CDR3 is TGCGCCAGCAGCTTGATCCTAGCGGGAGCTACCCTACAAGAGACCCAGTACTTC.

This chain connects TRBV10-3 to TRBJ2-2; D is unresolved. The V gene's germline CDR1 is ENHRY and CDR2 SYGVKD. The CDR3 contains 15 residues. Between the trimmed V and J ends, which lost 6 bases and 0 bases, there was a span of 11 bases. Here the CDR3 reads CAISPSLPNTGELFF. The DNA for the CDR3 is TGTGCCATCAGCCCAAGCCTTCCGAACACCGGGGAGCTGTTTTTT.

The chain couples TRBV12-3 or TRBV12-4 to TRBJ2-7; TRBD2 agrees at 7 bases. J gave up 0 bases and V 6 bases, and 11 bases lay outside the gene matches. The CDR3 extends over 16 amino acids. The CDR3 sequence is CASSQRTSWSSYEQYV. In nucleotides, the CDR3 is TGTGCCAGCAGCCAACGGACTAGTTGGAGCTCCTACGAGCAGTACGTC.

This chain connects TRBV7-7 to TRBJ2-5; D may be TRBD2 (6 bases). The CDR3 contains 16 residues. Trimming took off 7 bases at V and 1 base at J, with 19 bases between the two ends. Germline values: CDR1 SSHAT, CDR2 FNYEAQ (reference sequence). CDR3: CASTPRVGGIQETQYF. CDR3 coding DNA: TGTGCCAGCACCCCTCGGGTGGGGGGAATCCAAGAGACCCAGTACTTC.

V is TRBV5-1 and J is TRBJ2-5, with 10 bases fitting TRBD2. This CDR3 contains 14 residues. The germline V gene encodes CDR1 SGHRS and CDR2 YFSETQ. J was trimmed by 5 bases and V by 4 bases; bases with no gene match: 5. The CDR3: CASSTGTSVETQYF. The CDR3 DNA follows: TGCGCCAGCAGCACCGGGACTAGCGTCGAGACCCAGTACTTC.

This clonotype was picked up many times. The chain recombines TRBV5-1 with TRBJ2-1, with TRBD2 identical over 9 bases. Germline assignment: CDR1 SGHRS and CDR2 YFSETQ. The CDR3 is made up of 17 amino acids. Trimming removed 2 bases from V and 0 bases from J; junction bases left unmatched: 6. The DNA for the CDR3 is TGCGCCAGCAGCTTAAGCGGGAGGCCAAGCTCCTACAATGAGCAGTTCTTC. It codes for CASSLSGRPSSYNEQFF.

This chain links TRBV20-1 with TRBJ1-1; no firm D call. This CDR3 has 13 residues. The ends were cut back, 6 bases at V and 1 base at J, with 12 bases in the middle. The germline gives CDR1 DFQATT, CDR2 SNEGSKA (reference sequence). The CDR3 protein is CSARPSGNTEAFF. The CDR3 nucleotides are TGCAGTGCCCGTCCCTCGGGGAACACTGAAGCTTTCTTT.

V and J are TRBV10-3 and TRBJ1-2, with D uncertain. Trimming stripped 5 bases from V and 6 bases from J, with 10 bases between. There are 12 residues in the CDR3. Germline V gene data show CDR1 as ENHRY and CDR2 as SYGVKD. DNA of the CDR3: TGTGCCATCAGTCGGACCCCCGATGGCTACACCTTC. Protein product: CAISRTPDGYTF.

The CDR3 DNA follows: TGTGCCAGCAGCGACAACCCCGACAGTAGCAATCAGCCCCAGCATTTT. Protein product: CASSDNPDSSNQPQHF. The chain recombines TRBV3-1 with TRBJ1-5, with D maybe TRBD1 (5 bases). Germline V gene lookup returns CDR1 LGHDT and CDR2 YNNKEL (reference sequence). V lost 5 bases and J 0 bases, leaving 14 bases between the germline ends. This CDR3 has 16 residues.

The genes are TRBV11-2 and TRBJ2-1; 9 bases match TRBD2. The V gene's germline CDR1 is SGHAT and CDR2 FQNNGV. The CDR3 runs to 20 residues. The ends lost 0 bases at V and 8 bases at J; junction bases unmatched: 20. CDR3 sequence (DNA): TGTGCCAGCAGCTTAGATCTAGCGGGAAACCCTACCTTGACCGTCGATGAGCAGTTCTTC. This codes for CASSLDLAGNPTLTVDEQFF.

V and J are TRBV7-9 and TRBJ1-5, with D perhaps TRBD1 (5 bases). Per the germline V gene, CDR1 is SEHNR and CDR2 is FQNEAQ (reference sequence). There are 15 residues in the CDR3. The ends were cut back, 5 bases at V and 2 bases at J, with 13 bases in the middle. In DNA form, the CDR3 reads TGTGCCAGCAGCCCGGCGGGGGGACGCAATCAGCCCCAGCATTTT. Its translation: CASSPAGGRNQPQHF.

This rearrangement joins TRBV5-1 to TRBJ1-1; D is ambiguous. CDR3 length equals 16 residues. Germline V gives CDR1 SGHRS, CDR2 YFSETQ. Trimming stripped 2 bases from V and 1 base from J, with 15 bases between. This chain's CDR3 is CASSFNDGWGNTEAFF. The CDR3 coding sequence is TGCGCCAGCAGCTTCAATGACGGCTGGGGGAACACTGAAGCTTTCTTT. Full variable domain (missing parts from reference TRBV5-1 and TRBJ1-1): KAGVTQTPRYLIKTRGQQVTLSCSPISGHRSVSWYQQTPGQGLQFLFEYFSETQRNKGNFPGRFSGRQFSNSRSEMNVSTLELGDSALYLCASSFNDGWGNTEAFFGQGTRLTVV.

A few counts support this clonotype. V usage is TRBV7-2 and J usage is TRBJ2-3; a weak D match, TRBD2 (6 bases). From germline, CDR1 is SGHTA and CDR2 FQGNSA. The CDR3 is 14 amino acids. Trimming pared 1 base from V and 5 bases from J, leaving 10 bases between. The CDR3 coding sequence is TGTGCCAGCAGCTTAGGGAGGGTTGGAGATACGCAGTATTTT. Protein sequence: CASSLGRVGDTQYF.

The genes are TRBV23-1 and TRBJ2-1; D gene ambiguous. TRBV23-1 counts as an open reading frame of uncertain function. Trimming pared 3 bases from V and 9 bases from J, leaving 15 bases between. This CDR3 region has 14 residues. The CDR3 coding sequence is TGCGCCAGCAGTCAGTCACCGTCTGCTCGTGAGCAGTTCTTC. This gives the protein CASSQSPSAREQFF.

The chain couples TRBV29-1 to TRBJ1-1; 9 bases fit TRBD1. Germline loops: CDR1 SQVTM, CDR2 ANQGSEA. V trimming: 7 bases; J trimming: 0 bases; junction bases outside the gene matches: 9. The CDR3 is made up of 15 amino acids. DNA of the CDR3: TGCAGCGGTGACCCGGGACAGGGTTTGAACACTGAAGCTTTCTTT. Protein product: CSGDPGQGLNTEAFF.

This clonotype was seen more than once but under ten times. V and J are TRBV24-1 and TRBJ2-7, with 8 bases that match TRBD1. Germline CDR1 reads KGHDR; CDR2 reads SFDVKD. Trimming cost V 4 bases and J 1 base; bases outside gene matches: 11. The CDR3 runs to 17 residues. CDR3 nucleotides: TGTGCCACCAGTGACGGGACAGGTTCCTCCCCTTCCTACGAGCAGTACGTC. Its protein is CATSDGTGSSPSYEQYV.

This clonotype was seen a few times. The rearrangement uses TRBV20-1 and TRBJ2-7; 9 bases are shared with TRBD2. The CDR3 totals 15 residues. The V and J ends lost 2 bases and 4 bases, in that order; junction bases with no gene match: 9. CDR1 and CDR2 from the germline V gene are DFQATT and SNEGSKA (reference sequence). As DNA, the CDR3 is TGCAGTGCTAGACAAAGACTAGCGGTATATTACGAGCAGTACTTC. Residues: CSARQRLAVYYEQYF.

This clonotype has only a few counts. The chain recombines TRBV15 with TRBJ2-1; 13 bases map to TRBD2. V gave up 3 bases and J gave up 4 bases; unmatched junction bases: 0. The CDR3 totals 15 residues. The germline gives CDR1 LNHNV, CDR2 YYDKDF (reference sequence). CDR3 residues: CATSRGLAGYNEQFF. The CDR3, as DNA: TGTGCCACCAGCAGGGGACTAGCGGGGTACAATGAGCAGTTCTTC.

The rearrangement links TRBV6-1 to TRBJ2-7; no definite D call. The CDR3 sequence is 15 residues long. CDR1 MNHNS and CDR2 SASEGT come from the germline V gene. Trimming shortened V by 4 bases and J by 3 bases, and 16 bases separated the two germline ends. CDR3 sequence reads: CASSGGVGRSYEQYV. CDR3 DNA: TGTGCCAGCAGTGGCGGCGTGGGCAGGAGCTACGAGCAGTACGTC.